This entry lists 26 T cell receptor beta chains sequenced from one sample in a study of blood T cell repertoires in COVID-19. Using immunoSEQ multiplex PCR, the repertoire was profiled, and TCRdb retains in-frame clones only, with some absent. The repertoire holds over 45,000 clones, around 79% seen once, with around a fifth in the top ten. The sample taken for sequencing was peripheral blood. These TCRs come from a human donor with active or convalescent COVID-19. The donor label of this sample is uncertain.

This clone was counted between two and nine times. This sequence joins TRBV6-1 and TRBJ2-1; 7 bases are shared with TRBD2. This CDR3 has 17 amino acids. With V trimmed by 3 bases and J by 2 bases, 10 bases remained unmatched. Germline CDR1 and CDR2: MNHNS and SASEGT. CDR3 nucleotides: TGTGCCAGCAGTGACTTAAGCGGGATCACCCCCTACAATGAGCAGTTCTTC. Protein sequence: CASSDLSGITPYNEQFF.

This clone was seen just once. V usage is TRBV7-2 and J usage is TRBJ1-3; 7 bases fit TRBD1. Per germline, CDR1 SGHTA and CDR2 FQGNSA. The CDR3 is made up of 15 amino acids. V was pared by 5 bases and J by 0 bases, with 4 bases of the junction left unmatched. DNA for the CDR3: TGTGCCAGCAGCAGCCGGGACAGCTCTGGAAACACCATATATTTT. It is translated as CASSSRDSSGNTIYF.

This chain links TRBV7-3 with TRBJ2-1; 9 bases agree with TRBD2. Germline V CDR1 and CDR2: SGHTA, FQGTGA. The CDR3 sequence is 15 residues long. V lost 3 bases and J lost 8; bases outside the gene matches: 8. The CDR3 protein is CASSLTSGRWDEQFF. CDR3 in DNA: TGTGCCAGCAGCTTGACTAGCGGCCGGTGGGATGAGCAGTTCTTC. Full variable domain (remainder filled in from reference TRBV7-3 and TRBJ2-1): GAGVSQTPSNKVTEKGKYVELRCDPISGHTALYWYRQSLGQGPEFLIYFQGTGAADDSGLPNDRFFAVRPEGSVSTLKIQRTERGDSAVYLCASSLTSGRWDEQFFGPGTRLTVL.

The V gene is TRBV7-2, the J gene TRBJ1-5, with D perhaps TRBD1 (6 bases). Deletions cut 8 bases from V and 5 bases from J, with 19 bases between. In germline, CDR1 is SGHTA, CDR2 FQGNSA. The CDR3 totals 15 residues. The chain's CDR3 is CASGRRHSGDQPQHF. CDR3 sequence (DNA): TGTGCCAGCGGTCGACGACACTCAGGGGATCAGCCCCAGCATTTT.

This rearrangement joins TRBV3-1 (or the pseudogene TRBV3-2) to TRBJ1-1, with a tentative D call TRBD1 (6 bases). Per the germline V gene, CDR1 is LGHDT and CDR2 is YNNKEL (reference sequence). Trimming cost V 6 bases and J 3 bases, with 17 bases left between them. This CDR3 region has 15 residues. In DNA form, the CDR3 reads TGTGCCAGCAGGGAGACGGGGGGCTCCTACACTGAAGCTTTCTTT. This encodes CASRETGGSYTEAFF.

This CDR3 is CASSDPLSLVQGVHEQYF. CDR3 nucleotides: TGTGCCAGCAGTGACCCTCTGTCGTTGGTCCAAGGGGTACACGAGCAGTACTTC. This sequence joins TRBV25-1 and TRBJ2-7; tentatively, D is TRBD1 (5 bases). CDR1 MGHDK and CDR2 SYGVNS come from the germline V gene. The CDR3 has 18 amino acids. Trimming took 3 bases from V and 5 from J, leaving 26 bases between them.

This chain connects TRBV6-2 or TRBV6-3 to TRBJ1-1; D unclear. V was clipped by 0 bases and J by 7 bases, with 6 bases between them. The length of the CDR3 is 12 residues. CDR1 is MNHEY and CDR2 is SVGEGT in the germline V gene. CDR3 nucleotides: TGTGCCAGCAGTTACTCTATCGGTGAAGCTTTCTTT. It specifies CASSYSIGEAFF.

The CDR3 region is CASSLDQRRAEAFF. The CDR3 DNA reads as TGTGCCAGCAGCTTGGACCAAAGGAGGGCTGAAGCTTTCTTT. This chain connects TRBV5-4 to TRBJ1-1; D gene uncertain. Trimming took 0 bases from V and 6 from J, leaving 12 bases between them. CDR1 SGHNT and CDR2 YYREEE come from the germline V gene (reference sequence). The CDR3 totals 14 residues. Complete variable domain (other parts from reference TRBV5-4 and TRBJ1-1): ETGVTQSPTHLIKTRGQQVTLRCSSQSGHNTVSWYQQALGQGPQFIFQYYREEENGRGNFPPRFSGLQFPNYSSELNVNALELDDSALYLCASSLDQRRAEAFFGQGTRLTVV.

This rearrangement joins TRBV9 to TRBJ2-6; 7 bases line up with TRBD2. Trimming took 0 bases from V and 2 from J; bases not matched to a gene: 8. Germline V gene data show CDR1 as SGDLS and CDR2 as YYNGEE. This CDR3 spans 18 amino acids. Written as DNA, the CDR3 is TGTGCCAGCAGCGTAGAACCCCAGCGGGGAACTGGGGCCAACGTCCTGACTTTC. This sequence encodes CASSVEPQRGTGANVLTF. Based on the CDR3 plus reference TRBV9 and TRBJ2-6, the full variable domain is DSGVTQTPKHLITATGQRVTLRCSPRSGDLSVYWYQQSLDQGLQFLIQYYNGEERAKGNILERFSAQQFPDLHSELNLSSLELGDSALYFCASSVEPQRGTGANVLTFGAGSRLTVL.

J is TRBJ1-2 and V is TRBV5-4, with D hard to call. CDR1 SGHNT and CDR2 YYREEE come from the germline V gene (reference sequence). V was cut by 1 base and J by 4 bases, with 8 bases left in between. The CDR3 loop spans 13 amino acids. For the CDR3, the DNA is TGTGCCAGCAGCTTGTCTCAGGTCTATGGCTACACCTTC. It specifies CASSLSQVYGYTF.

The chain employs TRBV3-1 (or the pseudogene TRBV3-2) and TRBJ1-5, with TRBD1 matching over 7 bases. Germline V gene lookup returns CDR1 LGHDT and CDR2 YNNKEL (reference sequence). This CDR3 has 16 residues. V shed 1 base and J 6 bases; nucleotides not matched to a gene: 9. The CDR3 sequence is CASSQGQGNSGQPQHF. CDR3 nucleotides: TGTGCCAGCAGCCAAGGACAGGGAAACTCGGGTCAGCCCCAGCATTTT.

This clone was detected only once. The chain links TRBV30 to TRBJ2-7; D perhaps matches TRBD1 (5 bases). Trimming left V 5 bases short and J 1 base short, with 6 bases between. This CDR3 has 11 residues. Germline CDR1 is GTSNPN and CDR2 is SVGIG (reference sequence). Written as DNA, the CDR3 is TGTGCCTGGGACAGATCCTACGAGCAGTACTTC. Amino acids: CAWDRSYEQYF.

The chain combines TRBV28 with TRBJ2-1; possibly TRBD2 for D (6 bases). CDR1 is MDHEN, CDR2 SYDVKM, per germline. The V end lost 6 bases, the J end lost 9 bases, and 15 bases lay between the germline ends. The CDR3 length is 13 residues. Here the CDR3 DNA reads TGTGCCAGCAGCCAGGAGGGAAGGGGTGAGCAGTTCTTC. This sequence encodes CASSQEGRGEQFF.

This chain links TRBV7-9 with TRBJ2-1; 9 positions match TRBD2. This CDR3 comprises 13 residues. V lost 10 bases, J lost 5 bases, and 6 bases stayed unmatched. The germline gives CDR1 SEHNR, CDR2 FQNEAQ (reference sequence). CDR3 loop: CATRLAEDNEQFF. The CDR3 nucleotides read TGTGCCACCCGACTAGCGGAGGACAATGAGCAGTTCTTC.

The chain employs TRBV30 and TRBJ2-7, with TRBD1 identical over 9 bases. The V gene end was trimmed by 0 bases and the J gene end by 4 bases; junction bases not matched to a gene: 7. The CDR3 is 15 residues long. Germline CDR1 and CDR2: GTSNPN and SVGIG (reference sequence). Written as DNA, the CDR3 is TGTGCCTGGAGTGTCCCGGGACAGGGAGTATACGAGCAGTACTTC. This gives the protein CAWSVPGQGVYEQYF. Variable domain in full (rest from reference TRBV30 and TRBJ2-7): SQTIHQWPATLVQPVGSPLSLECTVEGTSNPNLYWYRQAAGRGLQLLFYSVGIGQISSEVPQNLSASRPQDRQFILSSKKLLLSDSGFYLCAWSVPGQGVYEQYFGPGTRLTVT.

CDR3 in amino acids: CASSPGQGAFIRQKLFF. The DNA for the CDR3 is TGTGCCAGCAGCCCCGGACAGGGGGCCTTTATTCGTCAAAAACTGTTTTTT. This chain links TRBV28 with TRBJ1-4; 11 nucleotides align to TRBD1. The CDR3 sequence is 17 residues long. Trimming cost V 6 bases and J 9 bases; bases outside gene matches: 15. Germline lookup yields CDR1 MDHEN and CDR2 SYDVKM.

The chain has TRBV4-1 and TRBJ2-7; 10 bases line up with TRBD2. The CDR3 extends over 14 amino acids. The germline V gene has CDR1 MGHRA and CDR2 YSYEKL. V lost 4 bases to trimming and J lost 6 bases; unmatched junction nucleotides: 6. CDR3 in amino acids: CASSPPGLATEQYF. The CDR3 DNA is TGCGCCAGCAGCCCCCCGGGACTAGCGACCGAGCAGTACTTC.

V is TRBV28 and J is TRBJ1-4; TRBD1 matches 7 bases. This CDR3 is 16 amino acids long. V dropped 6 bases and J dropped 0; count of bases not matched to a gene: 7. Germline lookup yields CDR1 MDHEN and CDR2 SYDVKM. The CDR3 DNA reads as TGTGCCAGCAGACCGGGACAGAGTTCAACTAATGAAAAACTGTTTTTT. This translates into CASRPGQSSTNEKLFF.

The gene calls are TRBV2 and TRBJ1-5; 10 bases match TRBD1. V lost 6 bases, J lost 1 base, and 9 bases stayed unmatched. Germline lookup yields CDR1 SNHLY and CDR2 FYNNEI. This CDR3 comprises 17 residues. The CDR3 sequence: CASSFDRTGGSNQPQHF. DNA of the CDR3: TGTGCCAGCAGCTTTGACCGGACAGGGGGAAGCAATCAGCCCCAGCATTTT. The variable domain in full, with the rest retrieved from reference TRBV2 and TRBJ1-5, is EPEVTQTPSHQVTQMGQEVILRCVPISNHLYFYWYRQILGQKVEFLVSFYNNEISEKSEIFDDQFSVERPDGSNFTLKIRSTKLEDSAMYFCASSFDRTGGSNQPQHFGDGTRLSIL.

This clone has just one count. This chain links TRBV7-3 with TRBJ2-1, with D unclear. The germline CDR1 and CDR2 sequences are SGHTA and FQGTGA. The V gene lost 1 base and the J gene lost 0 bases, with 10 bases spanning the gap. The CDR3 is 16 amino acids. The CDR3 nucleotides are TGTGCCAGCAGCTTAATTGCCAGCGTCTCCTACAATGAGCAGTTCTTC. Protein product: CASSLIASVSYNEQFF.

CDR3 sequence (DNA): TGTGCCAGCAGCTTAGCACCCACTAGCGGGGGGCTAACTACGCAGTATTTT. It translates to CASSLAPTSGGLTTQYF. This chain links TRBV13 with TRBJ2-3, with 12 bases aligning to TRBD2. After removal of 1 base from V and 8 bases from J, the junction contained 10 bases not matched to a gene. The length of the CDR3 is 17 residues. From germline, CDR1 is PRHDT and CDR2 FYEKMQ (reference sequence).

The chain uses TRBV19 and TRBJ2-7; 11 positions match TRBD1. After removal of 7 bases from V and 5 bases from J, the junction contained 7 bases not matched to a gene. Germline V gene lookup returns CDR1 LNHDA and CDR2 SQIVND (reference sequence). CDR3 length: 14 amino acids. The CDR3 DNA follows: TGTGCCAGTAAGGACGGACAGGGGGCTGACGAGCAGTACTTC. This encodes CASKDGQGADEQYF.

This clone was observed a single time. This sequence joins TRBV19 and TRBJ2-3, with D maybe TRBD1 (5 bases). V shed 3 bases and J shed 6 bases, with 16 bases lying between them. Germline CDR1 LNHDA, CDR2 SQIVND (reference sequence). The CDR3 has 15 residues. The CDR3 region is CASSMVSSGWDTQYF. The CDR3 nucleotides are TGTGCCAGTAGTATGGTGTCCTCAGGGTGGGATACGCAGTATTTT.

This clone was detected a few times. CDR3 residues: CSVEGGEVYEQYF. The CDR3 bases are TGCAGCGTTGAAGGGGGGGAAGTCTACGAGCAGTACTTC. The V and J genes are TRBV29-1 and TRBJ2-7; D is possibly TRBD2 (6 bases). The CDR3 has 13 residues. Trimming took 1 base from V and 3 from J, leaving 10 bases between them. Germline values: CDR1 SQVTM, CDR2 ANQGSEA.

A single count supports this clone. The chain links TRBV2 to TRBJ1-2; D gene unclear. V was pared by 8 bases and J by 6 bases, with 13 bases between. In germline, CDR1 is SNHLY, CDR2 FYNNEI. CDR3 length: 12 residues. The DNA for the CDR3 is TGTGCCAGCCACAGCGGGAGGGATGGCTACACCTTC. Amino acids: CASHSGRDGYTF. Variable domain in full (rest from reference TRBV2 and TRBJ1-2): EPEVTQTPSHQVTQMGQEVILRCVPISNHLYFYWYRQILGQKVEFLVSFYNNEISEKSEIFDDQFSVERPDGSNFTLKIRSTKLEDSAMYFCASHSGRDGYTFGSGTRLTVV.

The chain joins TRBV28 to TRBJ1-5, with D unclear. Germline lookup yields CDR1 MDHEN and CDR2 SYDVKM. This CDR3 is built from 12 residues. The V and J ends lost 4 bases and 8 bases respectively, with 9 bases between them. The CDR3 DNA is TGTGCCAGCAGTTCTAATCTGAAGCCCCAGCATTTT. It codes for CASSSNLKPQHF.